What follows describes a single TCR beta chain. Its antigen is currently unknown. Trimming pared 5 bases from V and 6 bases from J, leaving 7 bases between. Germline loops: CDR1 LNHDA, CDR2 SQIVND (reference sequence). This CDR3 contains 11 residues. The data were produced by immunoSEQ multiplex PCR, yet TCRdb's version contains in-frame clones alone and is incomplete. Of some 150,000 clones detected, approximately 95% appear once; the ten largest clones hold over 0.9%. The entry originates in a study of T cell responses to AZD1222 COVID-19 vaccine. Overall study results and limits: Nearly half of spike-specific TCRs reportedly go after variant regions that carry no mutations. The sample set comprised mostly white British donors with more females, and clonal diversity was possibly underestimated. The breadth and depth of Spike-specific TCRs increased once two AZD1222 doses had been given.

Sample: peripheral blood, taken on day 0 of MenACWY control vaccination. The chain employs TRBV19 and TRBJ1-2; D possibly corresponds to TRBD1 (6 bases). The TCR sequence derives from an adult in good health. The CDR3: CASSGGHGYTF. As DNA, the CDR3 is TGTGCCAGTAGTGGGGGCCATGGCTACACCTTC.